This T cell receptor beta chain was sequenced during a study of cytomegalovirus exposure and HLA in healthy donors. Study-level information: The same platform was used for the 130 or so validation repertoires as for the 650 to 700 first-cohort repertoires, as reported in a later analysis. Study observations and caveats: Clusters of TCRs from the first cohort tended to co-occur in the 130 or so validation repertoires (as a later analysis found).

The table came from immunoSEQ multiplex PCR; TCRdb's copy has only in-frame clones and leaves some out. The profile shows a few hundred thousand clones, around nine tenths of them singletons. Germline-derived CDR1 and CDR2 are SQVTM and ANQGSEA. Trimming removed 1 base at V and 6 bases at J, with 15 bases between. This CDR3 has 15 amino acids. About this clone: The antigen is unknown.

A 120-subject validation cohort, separate from the approximately 610-subject first cohort, supplied the donors. The sequence was collected from a woman younger than 30 in good health and CMV-seronegative. The V and J genes are TRBV29-1 and TRBJ2-2, with a tentative D call TRBD2 (6 bases). The material sequenced was PBMCs. The CDR3 region is CSVEAEGPTAGELFF. CDR3 DNA: TGCAGCGTTGAAGCGGAGGGCCCGACCGCCGGGGAGCTGTTTTTT.